The rows below give T cell receptor beta chains drawn from one sample of a study of blood T cell repertoires in COVID-19. Profiled with immunoSEQ multiplex PCR; TCRdb holds only in-frame clones, not every one. The table lists around 150,000 clones, around 86% of them singletons, with around 3.3% in the top ten. Sequencing used peripheral blood. These receptors all stem from a man in his 70s with acute or convalescent COVID-19. Each CDR3 is given with its conserved first and last residue. D genes are given only for firm matches. Clone size is not always given. Where it is, it says once, few, many or a class for expanded clones.

J	D	V	length	size	CDR3	DNA
TRBJ2-7	TRBD1	TRBV6-5	15	-	CASSSPVGQGREQYF	TGTGCCAGCAGCTCCCCGGTAGGACAGGGGAGGGAGCAGTACTTC
TRBJ2-2	-	TRBV19	14	-	CASSMDRNTGELFF	TGTGCCAGTAGTATGGACAGGAACACCGGGGAGCTGTTTTTT
TRBJ2-1	TRBD2	TRBV11-3	15	-	CASSRLGGRNNEQFF	TGTGCCAGCAGCCGCCTGGGAGGGAGAAACAATGAGCAGTTCTTC
TRBJ2-5	TRBD1	TRBV19	16	-	CASSMKGTGVLETQYF	TGTGCCAGTAGTATGAAAGGGACAGGGGTTCTGGAGACCCAGTACTTC
TRBJ2-1	-	TRBV10-3	17	-	CAISGDISFTTVGEQFF	TGTGCCATCAGTGGGGACATTAGCTTTACAACGGTCGGTGAGCAGTTCTTC
TRBJ1-6	TRBD1	TRBV30	13	-	CAWTRDRSSSLHF	TGTGCCTGGACCCGGGACAGGTCTTCGTCCCTCCACTTT
TRBJ2-1	TRBD2	TRBV27	17	-	CASSRLAGEVFYNEQFF	TGTGCCAGCAGTAGACTAGCGGGAGAGGTGTTTTACAATGAGCAGTTCTTC
TRBJ1-2	TRBD1	TRBV7-2	14	few	CASSLFGQGGGYTF	TGTGCCAGCAGCCTCTTCGGACAGGGAGGTGGCTACACCTTC
TRBJ2-3	-	TRBV7-8	16	-	CASSLGTVPSTDTQYF	TGTGCCAGCAGCTTAGGAACTGTCCCTAGCACAGATACGCAGTATTTT
TRBJ2-1	TRBD2	TRBV18	15	once	CASGQGLAGPNEQFF	TGTGCCAGCGGACAGGGACTAGCGGGACCCAATGAGCAGTTCTTC
TRBJ2-3	TRBD2	TRBV7-3	14	-	CASSILASTDTQYF	TGTGCCAGCAGCATACTAGCGAGCACAGATACGCAGTATTTT
TRBJ2-1	TRBD2	TRBV5-1	15	-	CASSISGEPYNEQFF	TGCGCCAGCAGCATCAGCGGGGAGCCCTACAATGAGCAGTTCTTC
TRBJ1-5	TRBD1	TRBV6-6	16	-	CASSRGTGGSNQPQHF	TGTGCCAGCAGTAGGGGAACAGGGGGTAGCAATCAGCCCCAGCATTTT
TRBJ2-3	TRBD1	TRBV9	14	-	CASSFRTGSDTQYF	TGTGCCAGCAGCTTTCGGACAGGGTCAGATACGCAGTATTTT
TRBJ1-3	-	TRBV10-2	15	-	CASSESGGTGNTIYF	TGCGCCAGCAGTGAGTCAGGAGGGACTGGAAACACCATATATTTT
TRBJ1-2	-	TRBV7-8	15	-	CASSVRTVGGGGYTF	TGTGCCAGCAGCGTCCGAACAGTGGGCGGGGGTGGCTACACCTTC
TRBJ2-1	TRBD2	TRBV28	16	-	CASTSPGTSGRNEQFF	TGTGCCAGCACTTCTCCCGGGACTAGCGGGAGGAATGAGCAGTTCTTC
TRBJ2-3	TRBD2	TRBV19	14	-	CATTGTSGTDTQYF	TGTGCCACCACCGGGACTAGCGGCACAGATACGCAGTATTTT
TRBJ2-1	TRBD2	TRBV9	16	-	CASSLWTSGSQNEQFF	TGTGCCAGCAGCCTATGGACTAGCGGGAGTCAGAATGAGCAGTTCTTC
TRBJ2-7	-	TRBV5-4	14	-	CASSLSGGYYEQYF	TGTGCCAGCAGCTTGTCCGGAGGTTACTACGAGCAGTACTTC
TRBJ1-1	-	TRBV5-1	15	-	CASSLLGGEGAEAFF	TGCGCCAGCAGCTTGTTGGGAGGGGAAGGGGCTGAAGCTTTCTTT
TRBJ2-1	TRBD2	TRBV7-9	16	-	CASSLALAGGYNEQFF	TGTGCCAGCAGCTTAGCCCTAGCGGGAGGATACAATGAGCAGTTCTTC
TRBJ2-1	-	TRBV7-9	14	-	CASSLNGFYNEQFF	TGTGCCAGCAGCTTAAATGGCTTCTACAATGAGCAGTTCTTC
TRBJ1-1	TRBD1	TRBV28	15	-	CASSPMTGTGTEAFF	TGTGCCAGCAGTCCTATGACAGGGACGGGGACTGAAGCTTTCTTT
TRBJ2-1	TRBD1	TRBV13	16	-	CASSLERGGYYNEQFF	TGTGCCAGCAGCTTAGAGAGAGGGGGCTACTACAATGAGCAGTTCTTC
TRBJ1-4	TRBD1	TRBV15	15	-	CATSRDRQGNEKLFF	TGTGCCACCAGCAGAGATCGACAGGGGAATGAAAAACTGTTTTTT
TRBJ1-1	-	TRBV19	14	-	CASSIDGGGTEAFF	TGTGCCAGTAGTATAGATGGGGGCGGCACTGAAGCTTTCTTT
TRBJ2-1	TRBD2	TRBV19	18	-	CASSMTSGRALPYNEQFF	TGTGCCAGTAGTATGACTAGCGGGAGGGCCCTTCCCTACAATGAGCAGTTCTTC
TRBJ1-4	TRBD1	TRBV27	14	few	CASSFTGQAEKLFF	TGTGCCAGCAGTTTCACCGGACAGGCCGAAAAACTGTTTTTT
TRBJ2-2	-	TRBV6-1	14	-	CASSERRGPGELFF	TGTGCCAGCAGTGAGCGCAGGGGCCCCGGGGAGCTGTTTTTT
TRBJ2-7	TRBD2	TRBV7-2	16	-	CASSLILAGVSYEQYF	TGTGCCAGCAGCTTAATATTAGCGGGAGTGTCATACGAGCAGTACTTC
TRBJ2-6	-	TRBV19	15	-	CASTGARSGANVLTF	TGTGCCAGTACAGGCGCGCGCTCTGGGGCCAACGTCCTGACTTTC
TRBJ2-3	TRBD1	TRBV2	14	few	CATQGQQSTDTQYF	TGTGCCACACAGGGGCAACAGAGCACAGATACGCAGTATTTT
TRBJ2-7	TRBD1	TRBV28	14	-	CASSLGTAFYEQYF	TGTGCCAGCAGTTTAGGGACAGCTTTCTACGAGCAGTACTTC
TRBJ2-7	TRBD1	TRBV7-2	15	-	CASSHDRGASYEQYF	TGTGCCAGCAGCCACGACAGGGGGGCCTCCTACGAGCAGTACTTC
TRBJ2-5	TRBD1	TRBV4-3	15	once	CASSQDHRGWETQYF	TGCGCCAGCAGCCAAGACCACAGGGGGTGGGAGACCCAGTACTTC
TRBJ2-3	TRBD2	TRBV24-1	16	-	CATSETSGLVTDTQYF	TGTGCCACCAGTGAGACCTCGGGACTAGTCACAGATACGCAGTATTTT
TRBJ2-5	-	TRBV19	14	-	CASSVTGIQETQYF	TGTGCCAGTAGTGTAACAGGGATACAAGAGACCCAGTACTTC
TRBJ2-5	-	TRBV7-3	15	-	CASSPRRGSRETQYF	TGTGCCAGCAGCCCCCGGCGGGGATCTCGGGAGACCCAGTACTTC
TRBJ2-7	TRBD2	TRBV6-5	16	-	CASSYSRLAGTYEQYF	TGTGCCAGCAGTTACTCGAGGCTAGCGGGTACCTACGAGCAGTACTTC